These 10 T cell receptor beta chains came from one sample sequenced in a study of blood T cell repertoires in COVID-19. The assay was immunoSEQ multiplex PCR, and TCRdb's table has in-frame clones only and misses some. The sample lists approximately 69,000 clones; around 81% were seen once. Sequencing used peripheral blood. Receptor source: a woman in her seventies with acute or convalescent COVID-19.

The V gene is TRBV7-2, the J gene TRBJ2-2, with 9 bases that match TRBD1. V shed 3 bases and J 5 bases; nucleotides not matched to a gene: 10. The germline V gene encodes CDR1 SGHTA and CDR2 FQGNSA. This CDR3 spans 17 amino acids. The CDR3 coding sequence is TGTGCCAGCAGCTTCCTCCCGGGACAGGGAGGAACCGGGGAGCTGTTTTTT. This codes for CASSFLPGQGGTGELFF.

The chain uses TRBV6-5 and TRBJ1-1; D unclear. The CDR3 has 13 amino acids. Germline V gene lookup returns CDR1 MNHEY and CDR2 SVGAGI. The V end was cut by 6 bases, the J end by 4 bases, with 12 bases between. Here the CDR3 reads CASRREEGTEAFF. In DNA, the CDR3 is TGTGCCAGCAGACGGGAGGAGGGCACTGAAGCTTTCTTT.

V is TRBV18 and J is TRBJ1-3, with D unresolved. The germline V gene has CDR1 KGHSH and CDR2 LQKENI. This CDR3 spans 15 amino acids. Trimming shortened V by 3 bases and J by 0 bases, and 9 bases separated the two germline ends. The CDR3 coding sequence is TGTGCCAGCTCACCTGGACTGAACTCTGGAAACACCATATATTTT. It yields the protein CASSPGLNSGNTIYF.

The CDR3 reads CASSPQGGSYEQYF. DNA of the CDR3: TGCGCCAGCAGCCCCCAGGGGGGCTCCTACGAGCAGTACTTC. The chain joins TRBV5-1 to TRBJ2-7, with D perhaps matching TRBD1 (7 bases). This CDR3 contains 14 residues. Trimming pared 4 bases from V and 0 bases from J, leaving 11 bases between. Germline loops: CDR1 SGHRS, CDR2 YFSETQ.

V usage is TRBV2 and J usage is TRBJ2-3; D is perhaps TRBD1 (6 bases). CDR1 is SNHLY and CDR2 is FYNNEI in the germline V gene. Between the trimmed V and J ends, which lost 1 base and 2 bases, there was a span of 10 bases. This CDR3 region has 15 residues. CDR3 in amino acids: CASSEVGDITDTQYF. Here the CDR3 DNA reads TGTGCCAGCAGTGAAGTGGGGGACATCACAGATACGCAGTATTTT.

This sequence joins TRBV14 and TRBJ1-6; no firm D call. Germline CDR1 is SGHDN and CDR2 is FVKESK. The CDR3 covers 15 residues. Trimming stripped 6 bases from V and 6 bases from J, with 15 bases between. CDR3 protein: CASSRTKAPNSPLHF. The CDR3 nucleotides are TGTGCCAGCAGTCGTACTAAAGCACCTAATTCACCCCTCCACTTT.

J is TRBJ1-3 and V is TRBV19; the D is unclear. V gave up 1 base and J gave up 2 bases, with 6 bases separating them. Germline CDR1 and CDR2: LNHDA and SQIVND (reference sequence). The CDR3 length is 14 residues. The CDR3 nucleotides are TGTGCCAGTAGTATAGGAGGGACTGGAAACACCATATATTTT. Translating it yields CASSIGGTGNTIYF.

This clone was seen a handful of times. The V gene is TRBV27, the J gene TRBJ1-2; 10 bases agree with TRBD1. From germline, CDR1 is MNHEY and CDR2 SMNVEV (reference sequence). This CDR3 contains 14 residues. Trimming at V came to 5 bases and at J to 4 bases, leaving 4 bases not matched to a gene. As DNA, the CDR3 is TGTGCCAGCAGTGACAGGGGGCGCTCCTATGGCTACACCTTC. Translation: CASSDRGRSYGYTF.

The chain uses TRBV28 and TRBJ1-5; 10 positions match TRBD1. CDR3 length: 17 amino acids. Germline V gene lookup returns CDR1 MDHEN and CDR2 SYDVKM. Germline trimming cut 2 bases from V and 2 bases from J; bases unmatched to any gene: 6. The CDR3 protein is CASSLGTGARGNQPQHF. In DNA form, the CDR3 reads TGTGCCAGCAGTTTAGGGACAGGGGCCCGTGGCAATCAGCCCCAGCATTTT.

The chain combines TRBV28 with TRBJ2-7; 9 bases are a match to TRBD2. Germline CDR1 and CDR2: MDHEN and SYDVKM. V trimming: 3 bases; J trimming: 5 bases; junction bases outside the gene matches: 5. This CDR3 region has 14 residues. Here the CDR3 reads CASSLGGRENEQYF. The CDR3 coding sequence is TGTGCCAGCAGTTTGGGCGGGAGGGAGAACGAGCAGTACTTC.